The clone carrying this T cell receptor (beta chain) was picked up a small number of times. Different DNA sequences within this sample yield the same CDR3. Trimming removed 6 bases from V and 4 bases from J; junction bases left unmatched: 5. CDR1 is MNHEY and CDR2 is SMNVEV in the germline V gene (reference sequence). The CDR3 spans 15 residues. Original processing notes: Using reference gene primer amplification, nucleated cell counts were estimated. Measured with immunoSEQ multiplex PCR; TCRdb has only the in-frame clones, and not every one. V, J and clone size are those of that table, while D and trimming were read from the DNA. Of 310,000 or so clones listed, approximately 83% were seen once; the top ten hold about 2.2%. This entry belongs to a study of blood T cell repertoires in COVID-19. Across the study: Sites in the United States, Italy and Spain provided acute and convalescent COVID-19 samples.

The receptor was isolated from a woman aged 25-40 years who had recovered from COVID-19. The sequenced sample consisted of peripheral blood. The chain carries TRBV27 and TRBJ2-7; 14 nucleotides align to TRBD2. CDR3 amino acids: CASSRLAGGIYEQYF. Written as DNA, the CDR3 is TGTGCCAGCAGCCGACTAGCGGGAGGGATATACGAGCAGTACTTC.